This TCR beta chain came from a study of blood T cell repertoires in COVID-19. Study overall: Samples representing acute and convalescent COVID-19 were sourced from the United States, Italy and Spain. T cells, B-cell-depleted T cells, or PBMCs provided the cDNA or gDNA that served as material.

The CDR3 has 13 residues. CDR1 SGHRS and CDR2 YFSETQ come from the germline V gene. After removal of 5 bases from V and 7 bases from J, the junction contained 9 bases not matched to a gene. In the original workflow: Estimation of nucleated cell counts relied on the amplification of reference gene primers. Repertoires were generated with immunoSEQ multiplex PCR, while TCRdb's copy carries only in-frame clones and drops some. The V and J calls and the clone size are those of that table, but D and trimming were determined from the DNA. The data show approximately 75,000 clones, approximately 78% seen once.

The specimen was peripheral blood. The sequence was collected from a human donor in a cohort sampled during active COVID-19. The V and J genes are TRBV5-1 and TRBJ2-7, with TRBD1 matching 7 bases. CDR3 residues: CASSWQGDGEQYF. CDR3 bases: TGCGCCAGCAGTTGGCAGGGGGACGGGGAGCAGTACTTC.